These 21 T cell receptor beta chains came from one sample sequenced in a study of a mutant IDH1 vaccine in newly diagnosed glioma. Measured with immunoSEQ multiplex PCR; TCRdb has only the in-frame clones, and not every one. This table holds tens of thousands of clones, approximately 80% found once. Which antigens these TCRs recognize remains unknown. Time point meaning: week 5, during vaccination. Every vaccine dose comprised 300 ug of mutant IDH1 20-mer peptide plus topical imiquimod. The material was PBMCs, obtained from a glioma patient whose treatment included an IDH1 peptide vaccine. The receptor source for this set is a woman aged 18-29 years with glioma. Some clones in this sample may be carry-over from other donors' samples.

The V gene is TRBV5-1, the J gene TRBJ1-1; D is unclear. Trimming removed 4 bases at V and 8 bases at J, with 15 bases between. Germline CDR1 and CDR2: SGHRS and YFSETQ. The length of the CDR3 is 13 residues. CDR3 bases: TGCGCCAGCAGCCCGCGTGGGAGGGTAGAAGCTTTCTTT. Residues: CASSPRGRVEAFF.

V gene TRBV19 combines with J gene TRBJ1-1; tentative D call: TRBD1 (5 bases). This CDR3 is built from 14 residues. Germline V gene data show CDR1 as LNHDA and CDR2 as SQIVND (reference sequence). V dropped 7 bases and J dropped 1 base, with 13 bases sitting between them. Here the CDR3 DNA reads TGTGCCAGTATCCCCGCGGGGCCGAACACTGAAGCTTTCTTT. Its translation: CASIPAGPNTEAFF.

V usage is TRBV9 and J usage is TRBJ2-1; D tentatively fits TRBD1 or TRBD2 (5 bases each). Germline CDR1 and CDR2: SGDLS and YYNGEE. The CDR3 runs 12 residues. The V and J ends lost 0 bases and 13 bases respectively, with 11 bases between them. The CDR3 region is CASSVDGTPQFF. CDR3 coding DNA: TGTGCCAGCAGCGTAGATGGGACCCCACAGTTCTTC.

The rearrangement links TRBV19 to TRBJ1-3; D is unresolved. Trimming took 5 bases from V and 0 from J, leaving 8 bases between them. The germline V gene has CDR1 LNHDA and CDR2 SQIVND (reference sequence). This CDR3 is built from 14 residues. CDR3 DNA: TGTGCCAGTAGTCTGGATTTCTCTGGAAACACCATATATTTT. It specifies CASSLDFSGNTIYF.

V is TRBV12-5 and J is TRBJ2-7; D is ambiguous. Trimming took 5 bases from V and 0 from J, leaving 11 bases between them. The CDR3 totals 14 residues. Germline V gene lookup returns CDR1 LGHNT and CDR2 FRNRAP. The CDR3 reads CASGQDGSSYEQYF. For the CDR3, the DNA is TGTGCTAGTGGTCAGGACGGAAGCTCCTACGAGCAGTACTTC.

The chain couples TRBV2 to TRBJ2-3; 11 nucleotides align to TRBD2. V was clipped by 5 bases and J by 4 bases; unmatched bases: 5. Germline V CDR1 and CDR2: SNHLY, FYNNEI. The CDR3 has 15 amino acids. The CDR3 here is CASSPRLAGSDTQYF. CDR3 coding DNA: TGTGCCAGCAGTCCCCGACTAGCGGGGTCAGATACGCAGTATTTT.

This clone occurred once. The CDR3, as DNA: TGTGCCAGCACCCTGTTCACTGAAGCTTTCTTT. Encoded protein: CASTLFTEAFF. This chain joins TRBV2 and TRBJ1-1; D unclear. V lost 7 bases, J lost 4 bases, and 7 bases lay in between. CDR1 SNHLY and CDR2 FYNNEI come from the germline V gene. The CDR3 extends over 11 amino acids.

The chain joins TRBV7-8 to TRBJ2-7, with 9 bases fitting TRBD2. CDR1 is SGHVS and CDR2 is FQNEAQ in the germline V gene. This CDR3 spans 13 amino acids. With V trimmed by 4 bases and J by 4 bases, 2 bases remained unmatched. Here the CDR3 DNA reads TGTGCCAGCAGCTCGACTAGCGGATACGAGCAGTACTTC. Residues: CASSSTSGYEQYF.

The V and J genes are TRBV4-3 and TRBJ1-2, with a tentative D call TRBD1 (5 bases). Between the trimmed V and J ends, which lost 4 bases and 4 bases, there was a span of 10 bases. Germline V gene lookup returns CDR1 LGHNA and CDR2 YSLEER. The CDR3 is 13 residues long. CDR3 nucleotide sequence: TGCGCCAGCAGCCTTAGCGGGGGCTATGGCTACACCTTC. This codes for CASSLSGGYGYTF.

The chain uses TRBV7-9 and TRBJ2-3; no firm D call. This CDR3 comprises 12 residues. Trimming left V 1 base short and J 10 bases short, with 9 bases between. CDR1 and CDR2 (germline): SEHNR, FQNEAQ (reference sequence). The DNA for the CDR3 is TGTGCCAGCAGCTTAGAACCAGCATCGCAGTATTTT. The encoded protein is CASSLEPASQYF.

This chain links TRBV4-3 with TRBJ1-2, with TRBD1 matching 9 bases. Germline V CDR1 and CDR2: LGHNA, YSLEER. The junction had 8 bases not matched to a gene; V was cut back by 0 bases and J by 3 bases. The CDR3 has 17 residues. The CDR3 region has the DNA TGCGCCAGCAGCCAAGATTCCCGGACAGGGGAGTACTATGGCTACACCTTC. Translation: CASSQDSRTGEYYGYTF.

V and J are TRBV7-8 and TRBJ1-1; D not resolved. This CDR3 comprises 11 residues. The V gene lost 5 bases and the J gene lost 6 bases, with 7 bases spanning the gap. Germline V gives CDR1 SGHVS, CDR2 FQNEAQ. CDR3 DNA: TGTGCCAGCAGCGAATCAGCTGAAGCTTTCTTT. As protein: CASSESAEAFF.

This clone occurred a few times. This chain joins TRBV6-6 and TRBJ2-5, with 11 bases fitting TRBD1. This CDR3 contains 14 residues. Germline CDR1 reads MNHNY; CDR2 reads SVGAGI (reference sequence). The trim removed 6 bases at V and 1 base at J, leaving 1 base unmatched. CDR3 sequence: CASRGTGGQETQYF. The DNA of the CDR3 is TGTGCCAGCAGAGGGACAGGGGGCCAAGAGACCCAGTACTTC.

The rearrangement joins TRBV10-3 to TRBJ2-3; 10 bases align to TRBD1. From germline, CDR1 is ENHRY and CDR2 SYGVKD. This CDR3 is 15 amino acids long. V gave up 3 bases and J gave up 2 bases; unmatched junction bases: 2. The CDR3 loop is CAISEGQGDTDTQYF. CDR3 bases: TGTGCCATCAGTGAAGGACAGGGGGACACAGATACGCAGTATTTT.

The chain combines TRBV29-1 with TRBJ2-2, with 7 bases fitting TRBD1. This CDR3 is 12 amino acids long. Per germline, CDR1 SQVTM and CDR2 ANQGSEA. J gave up 5 bases and V 6 bases, and 3 bases lay outside the gene matches. The chain's CDR3 is CSVRGLTGELFF. CDR3 in DNA: TGCAGCGTCAGGGGGTTGACCGGGGAGCTGTTTTTT.

This clone was observed a single time. The CDR3 sequence: CASGKSGALGTEAFF. The CDR3 coding sequence is TGTGCCAGCGGAAAATCGGGGGCTCTGGGAACTGAAGCTTTCTTT. This rearrangement joins TRBV25-1 to TRBJ1-1; TRBD1 might be the D (6 bases). The CDR3 is made up of 15 amino acids. Trimming took off 8 bases at V and 5 bases at J, with 21 bases between the two ends. CDR1 and CDR2 from the germline V gene are MGHDK and SYGVNS.

The chain has TRBV11-3 and TRBJ2-5; 8 bases agree with TRBD2. Germline V gives CDR1 SGHNT, CDR2 YENEEA. Trimming at V came to 4 bases and at J to 5 bases, leaving 3 bases not matched to a gene. This CDR3 has 13 residues. The CDR3 DNA sequence: TGTGCCAGCAGCTCAGCGGGAGTCGAGACCCAGTACTTC. Protein: CASSSAGVETQYF. The whole variable domain, filled in from reference TRBV11-3 and TRBJ2-5, reads EAGVVQSPRYKIIEKKQPVAFWCNPISGHNTLYWYLQNLGQGPELLIRYENEEAVDDSQLPKDRFSAERLKGVDSTLKIQPAELGDSAVYLCASSSAGVETQYFGPGTRLLVL.

For the CDR3, the DNA is TGTGCCAGCAGCTTGGTGGGCAGGGAACACACCATATATTTT. Its protein product is CASSLVGREHTIYF. The gene calls are TRBV5-4 and TRBJ1-3, with D perhaps matching TRBD1 (5 bases). The V gene lost 0 bases and the J gene lost 8 bases, with 12 bases spanning the gap. Germline CDR1 and CDR2: SGHNT and YYREEE (reference sequence). This CDR3 has 14 amino acids. Together with reference TRBV5-4 and TRBJ1-3, the CDR3 gives the full variable domain: ETGVTQSPTHLIKTRGQQVTLRCSSQSGHNTVSWYQQALGQGPQFIFQYYREEENGRGNFPPRFSGLQFPNYSSELNVNALELDDSALYLCASSLVGREHTIYFGEGSWLTVV.

The chain combines TRBV6-1 with TRBJ2-3; a weak D match, TRBD2 (5 bases). Trimming left V 4 bases short and J 2 bases short, with 10 bases between. This CDR3 has 14 residues. CDR1 is MNHNS, CDR2 SASEGT, per germline. CDR3 residues: CASSVERATDTQYF. The CDR3 bases are TGTGCCAGCAGTGTAGAGAGGGCCACAGATACGCAGTATTTT.

This chain uses TRBV2 with TRBJ2-3; 9 bases fit TRBD1. There are 14 residues in the CDR3. Losses at the gene ends were 8 bases for V and 2 bases for J; bases not matched to a gene: 5. Germline CDR1 and CDR2: SNHLY and FYNNEI. The CDR3 loop reads CASLQGAHTDTQYF. Written as DNA, the CDR3 is TGTGCCAGCTTACAGGGGGCCCACACAGATACGCAGTATTTT.

J is TRBJ2-1 and V is TRBV2, with 11 bases lining up with TRBD2. The CDR3 covers 18 residues. V dropped 6 bases and J dropped 0; count of bases not matched to a gene: 10. Germline CDR1 is SNHLY and CDR2 is FYNNEI. The CDR3 sequence: CASRGTSGFPHSYNEQFF. For the CDR3, the DNA is TGTGCCAGCAGGGGGACTAGCGGTTTTCCCCACTCCTACAATGAGCAGTTCTTC.